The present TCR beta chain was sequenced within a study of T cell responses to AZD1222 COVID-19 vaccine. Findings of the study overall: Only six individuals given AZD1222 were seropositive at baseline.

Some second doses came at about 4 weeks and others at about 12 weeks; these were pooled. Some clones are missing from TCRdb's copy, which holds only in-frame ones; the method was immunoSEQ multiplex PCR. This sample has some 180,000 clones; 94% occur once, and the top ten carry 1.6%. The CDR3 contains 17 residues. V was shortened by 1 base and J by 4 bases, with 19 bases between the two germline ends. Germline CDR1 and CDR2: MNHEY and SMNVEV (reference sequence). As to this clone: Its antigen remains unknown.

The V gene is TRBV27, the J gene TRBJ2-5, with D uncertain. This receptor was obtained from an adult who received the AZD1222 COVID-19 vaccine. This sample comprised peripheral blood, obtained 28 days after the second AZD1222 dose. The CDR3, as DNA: TGTGCCAGCAGTTTATTCAGCCCGGCTTTCTCCCGAGAGACCCAGTACTTC. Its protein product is CASSLFSPAFSRETQYF.